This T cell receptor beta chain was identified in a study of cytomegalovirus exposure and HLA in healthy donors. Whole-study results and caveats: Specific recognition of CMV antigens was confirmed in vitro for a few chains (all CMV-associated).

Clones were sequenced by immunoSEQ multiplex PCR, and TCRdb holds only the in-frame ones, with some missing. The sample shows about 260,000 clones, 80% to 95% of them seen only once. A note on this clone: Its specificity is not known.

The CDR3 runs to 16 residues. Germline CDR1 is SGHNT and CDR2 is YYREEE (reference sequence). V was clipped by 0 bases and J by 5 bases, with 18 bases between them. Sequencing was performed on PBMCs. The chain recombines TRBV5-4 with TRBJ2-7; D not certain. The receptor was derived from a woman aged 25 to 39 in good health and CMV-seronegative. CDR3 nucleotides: TGTGCCAGCAGCTTGGTAGGCTTCCCCCTATCCGACGAGCAGTACTTC. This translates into CASSLVGFPLSDEQYF.